This TCR beta chain was found in a study of prognosis after radiotherapy for stage I lung cancer. Study information: The study included around 14 patients with newly diagnosed primary stage I lung tumors and five or six with oligometastatic NSCLC after surgical resection of the primary tumor.

Two-round multiplex PCR, the amplification method, yielded TCR beta CDR3 from genomic DNA. Individual primers that were specific to each TRBV and TRBJ gene served in first-round PCR. Via MiXCR, TCRdb re-called the multiplex PCR reads, giving one row per CDR3 protein. The table includes some 28,000 distinct CDR3 sequences, 30% to 40% detected once. CDR1 is DFQATT, CDR2 SNEGSKA, per germline (reference sequence). This CDR3 is 15 amino acids long. V was cut by 5 bases and J by 5 bases, with 20 bases left in between. As for this clonotype: Its antigen remains unidentified.

Study results and caveats: Among expanded TCR clones, tumor specificity was not determined. Following stereotactic body radiation therapy, patients who went on to develop distant metastases had lower Shannon entropy.

This sequence joins TRBV20-1 and TRBJ2-3; D perhaps matches TRBD1 (6 bases). Here the sequenced sample was PBMCs, taken before or after stereotactic body radiation therapy (not recorded which). The clonotype originates from a donor of 50 years or more with non-small cell lung cancer. CDR3: CSAHKGRGDLDTQYF. The CDR3, as DNA: TGCAGTGCTCACAAGGGCAGGGGAGATCTAGATACGCAGTATTTT.